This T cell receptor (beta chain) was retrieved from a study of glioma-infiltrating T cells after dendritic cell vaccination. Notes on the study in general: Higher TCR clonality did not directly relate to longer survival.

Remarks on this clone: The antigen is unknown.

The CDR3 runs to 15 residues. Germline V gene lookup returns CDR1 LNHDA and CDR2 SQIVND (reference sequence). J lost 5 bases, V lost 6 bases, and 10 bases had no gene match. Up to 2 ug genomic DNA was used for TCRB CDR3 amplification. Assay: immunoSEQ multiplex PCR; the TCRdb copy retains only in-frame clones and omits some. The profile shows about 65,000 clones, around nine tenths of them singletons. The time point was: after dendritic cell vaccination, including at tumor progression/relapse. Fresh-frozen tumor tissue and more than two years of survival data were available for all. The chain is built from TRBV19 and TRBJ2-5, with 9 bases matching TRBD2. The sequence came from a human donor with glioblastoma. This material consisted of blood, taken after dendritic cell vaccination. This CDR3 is CASRNRGGAMETQYF. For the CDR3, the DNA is TGTGCCAGTAGGAACCGCGGGGGGGCGATGGAGACCCAGTACTTC.